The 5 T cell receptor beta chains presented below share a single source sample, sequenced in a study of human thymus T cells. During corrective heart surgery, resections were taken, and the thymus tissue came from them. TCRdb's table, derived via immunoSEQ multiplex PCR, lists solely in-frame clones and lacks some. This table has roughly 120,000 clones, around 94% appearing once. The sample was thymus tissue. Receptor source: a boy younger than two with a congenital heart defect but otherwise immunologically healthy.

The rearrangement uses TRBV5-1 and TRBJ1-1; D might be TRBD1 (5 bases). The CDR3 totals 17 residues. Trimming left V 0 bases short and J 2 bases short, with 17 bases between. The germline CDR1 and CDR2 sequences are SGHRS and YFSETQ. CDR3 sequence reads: CASSLATPGGINTEAFF. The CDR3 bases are TGCGCCAGCAGCTTGGCAACCCCCGGGGGGATAAACACTGAAGCTTTCTTT.

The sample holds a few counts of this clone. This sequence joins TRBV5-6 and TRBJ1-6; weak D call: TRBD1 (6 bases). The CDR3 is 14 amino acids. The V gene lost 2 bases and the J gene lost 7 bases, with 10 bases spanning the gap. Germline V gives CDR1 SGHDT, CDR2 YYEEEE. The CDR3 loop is CASSFGTNNSPLHF. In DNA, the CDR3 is TGTGCCAGCAGCTTCGGGACAAACAATTCACCCCTCCACTTT.

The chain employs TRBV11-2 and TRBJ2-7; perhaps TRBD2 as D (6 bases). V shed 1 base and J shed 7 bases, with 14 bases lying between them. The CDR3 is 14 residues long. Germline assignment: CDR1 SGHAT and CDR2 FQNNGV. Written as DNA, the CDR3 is TGTGCCAGCAGCTTAGTTCCCGGTCTAGCGGAGCAGTACTTC. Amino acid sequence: CASSLVPGLAEQYF. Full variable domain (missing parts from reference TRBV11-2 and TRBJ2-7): EAGVAQSPRYKIIEKRQSVAFWCNPISGHATLYWYQQILGQGPKLLIQFQNNGVVDDSQLPKDRFSAERLKGVDSTLKIQPAKLEDSAVYLCASSLVPGLAEQYFGPGTRLTVT.

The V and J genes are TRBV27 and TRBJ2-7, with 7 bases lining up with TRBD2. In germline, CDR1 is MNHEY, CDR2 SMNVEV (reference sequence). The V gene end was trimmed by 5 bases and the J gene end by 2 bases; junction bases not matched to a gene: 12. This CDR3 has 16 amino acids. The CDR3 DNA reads TGTGCCAGCAGTCCGCCGGGGAGGGTGCCTCCCTACGAGCAGTACTTC. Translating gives CASSPPGRVPPYEQYF.

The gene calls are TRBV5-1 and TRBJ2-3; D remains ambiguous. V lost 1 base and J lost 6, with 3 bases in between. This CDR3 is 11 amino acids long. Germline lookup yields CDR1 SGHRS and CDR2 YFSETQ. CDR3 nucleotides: TGCGCCAGCAGCTTGAGGGATACGCAGTATTTT. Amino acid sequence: CASSLRDTQYF.